One sample yielded the 23 T cell receptor beta chains listed below, sequenced in a study of cytomegalovirus exposure and HLA in healthy donors. PCR primers comprised 60 Vbeta and 13 Jbeta primers. The table came from immunoSEQ multiplex PCR; TCRdb's copy has only in-frame clones and leaves some out. Of around 250,000 clones in the sample, 75% to 85% were seen once. Sequenced input: PBMCs. These TCRs come from a woman in her sixties in good health and CMV-seropositive.

The V and J genes are TRBV5-1 and TRBJ2-1, with 9 bases lining up with TRBD2. The CDR3 extends over 15 amino acids. Germline assignment: CDR1 SGHRS and CDR2 YFSETQ. The V and J ends lost 0 bases and 6 bases, in that order; junction bases with no gene match: 4. CDR3 in amino acids: CASSLGGGRANEQFF. The CDR3 nucleotides are TGCGCCAGCAGCTTGGGAGGCGGGAGGGCCAATGAGCAGTTCTTC.

This clone was recorded a few times. The chain couples TRBV5-4 to TRBJ2-3, with D possibly matching TRBD2 (6 bases). CDR3 length equals 15 residues. Germline CDR1 is SGHNT and CDR2 is YYREEE (reference sequence). V lost 3 bases to trimming and J lost 9 bases, with 20 bases between them. CDR3 residues: CASSSRDSLGETQYF. As DNA, the CDR3 is TGTGCCAGCAGCTCCCGGGACTCCCTGGGGGAGACGCAGTATTTT.

The CDR3 DNA sequence: TGTGCCAGCAGTGGGGCGGGGCTGAGCAATCAGCCCCAGCATTTT. Protein sequence: CASSGAGLSNQPQHF. The J gene is TRBJ1-5, the V gene TRBV2; D possibly corresponds to TRBD1 (5 bases). With 4 bases removed from V and 1 base from J, the gap between germline ends came to 11 bases. CDR1 is SNHLY and CDR2 is FYNNEI in the germline V gene. The CDR3 contains 15 residues.

This clone was recorded once. CDR3 sequence: CASSRDRRNREQYF. The CDR3 DNA reads as TGTGCCAGCAGCCGGGACAGGAGGAACCGGGAGCAGTACTTC. The chain joins TRBV5-6 to TRBJ2-7, with 8 nucleotides matching TRBD1. The V segment lost 4 bases and the J segment 7 bases; nucleotides outside the gene matches: 10. Germline-derived CDR1 and CDR2 are SGHDT and YYEEEE. The length of the CDR3 is 14 residues.

The chain links TRBV25-1 to TRBJ2-3; no clear D. Germline V CDR1 and CDR2: MGHDK, SYGVNS. The CDR3 is 14 amino acids. The V end was cut by 6 bases, the J end by 4 bases, with 14 bases between. CDR3: CASRGQPTADTQYF. The CDR3 region has the DNA TGTGCCAGCAGGGGCCAGCCCACGGCAGATACGCAGTATTTT.

Points on this clone: Germline and junction disagree at one end, which may indicate a read error. The gene calls are TRBV5-1 and TRBJ1-2; possibly TRBD1 for D (6 bases). This CDR3 is built from 17 residues. Germline-derived CDR1 and CDR2 are SGHRS and YFSETQ. The DNA for the CDR3 is TGCGCCAGCAGCTTGAATGCGCCAACTGACAGGAACTATGGCTACGCCTTC. Translated, it gives CASSLNAPTDRNYGYAF.

This chain joins TRBV15 and TRBJ2-2; possible D gene TRBD1, 5 bases. Germline V gene lookup returns CDR1 LNHNV and CDR2 YYDKDF (reference sequence). The V end was cut by 7 bases, the J end by 4 bases, with 10 bases between. This CDR3 has 13 amino acids. The CDR3 region has the DNA TGTGCCACCACGCAGGGTCGCACCGGGGAGCTGTTTTTT. Translation gives CATTQGRTGELFF. The whole variable domain, remainder taken from reference TRBV15 and TRBJ2-2, is DAMVIQNPRYQVTQFGKPVTLSCSQTLNHNVMYWYQQKSSQAPKLLFHYYDKDFNNEADTPDNFQSRRPNTSFCFLDIRSPGLGDTAMYLCATTQGRTGELFFGEGSRLTVL.

This chain links TRBV11-2 with TRBJ2-2, with 9 bases matching TRBD1. The CDR3 sequence is 16 residues long. CDR1 and CDR2 (germline): SGHAT, FQNNGV. Trimming at V came to 11 bases and at J to 1 base, leaving 11 bases not matched to a gene. The CDR3 sequence: CACLTTGGRNTGELFF. The CDR3 bases are TGTGCCTGCCTTACAACAGGGGGCCGGAACACCGGGGAGCTGTTTTTT.

The chain joins TRBV27 to TRBJ1-4, with 9 bases fitting TRBD1. CDR3 length: 16 residues. Germline trimming cut 6 bases from V and 6 bases from J; bases unmatched to any gene: 11. Germline-derived CDR1 and CDR2 are MNHEY and SMNVEV (reference sequence). CDR3 amino acids: CASSPAWGQGYEKLFF. CDR3 nucleotide sequence: TGTGCCAGCAGCCCAGCCTGGGGACAGGGATATGAAAAACTGTTTTTT.

This chain joins TRBV5-6 and TRBJ2-2, with TRBD2 matching over 7 bases. This CDR3 contains 16 residues. Trimming removed 4 bases from V and 5 bases from J; junction bases left unmatched: 11. Germline CDR1 SGHDT, CDR2 YYEEEE. The CDR3 reads CASSPMGGSVTGELFF. CDR3 sequence (DNA): TGTGCCAGCAGCCCCATGGGGGGGAGCGTAACCGGGGAGCTGTTTTTT.

The chain uses TRBV6-1 and TRBJ2-7; 10 bases are a match to TRBD2. There are 15 residues in the CDR3. With V trimmed by 7 bases and J by 4 bases, 10 bases remained unmatched. The germline V gene has CDR1 MNHNS and CDR2 SASEGT. CDR3 sequence: CASTASAGGPYEQYF. The CDR3 DNA reads as TGTGCCAGCACAGCATCAGCGGGAGGGCCGTACGAGCAGTACTTC.

The chain carries TRBV5-1 and TRBJ2-1, with D possibly TRBD2 on 8 matching bases. The CDR3 totals 20 residues. Germline CDR1 reads SGHRS; CDR2 reads YFSETQ. V lost 3 bases and J lost 0, with 25 bases in between. The CDR3 region is CASSSPDRALAESSYNEQFF. CDR3 bases: TGCGCCAGCAGCTCACCTGACAGGGCACTAGCGGAAAGCTCCTACAATGAGCAGTTCTTC.

The sample holds one count of this clone. This chain joins TRBV28 and TRBJ1-2; tentative D call: TRBD1 (5 bases). The length of the CDR3 is 16 residues. The germline V gene encodes CDR1 MDHEN and CDR2 SYDVKM. V lost 3 bases, J lost 6 bases, and 20 bases lay in between. The CDR3 region is CASSLGLQGRSDGYTF. In nucleotides, the CDR3 is TGTGCCAGCAGTTTGGGCTTGCAGGGCCGATCGGATGGCTACACCTTC.

This chain joins TRBV5-1 and TRBJ2-5; no definite D call. Trimming pared 0 bases from V and 5 bases from J, leaving 8 bases between. Germline V gene lookup returns CDR1 SGHRS and CDR2 YFSETQ. This CDR3 has 13 residues. The CDR3 loop reads CASSLGAWETQYF. CDR3 nucleotide sequence: TGCGCCAGCAGCTTGGGAGCGTGGGAGACCCAGTACTTC.

This chain connects TRBV28 to TRBJ2-3, with unresolved D. The germline V and J ends were trimmed by 3 bases and 1 base, with 8 bases remaining between them. In germline, CDR1 is MDHEN, CDR2 SYDVKM. The CDR3 runs 14 residues. CDR3 coding DNA: TGTGCCAGCAGTTTTAGTATTCGCACAGATACGCAGTATTTT. This encodes CASSFSIRTDTQYF.

J is TRBJ2-7 and V is TRBV13, with 10 bases matching TRBD1. Looked up from germline, CDR1 is PRHDT and CDR2 is FYEKMQ (reference sequence). This CDR3 has 15 amino acids. The trim removed 3 bases at V and 2 bases at J, leaving 4 bases unmatched. CDR3 protein: CASSFWDRGAYEQYF. Written as DNA, the CDR3 is TGTGCCAGCAGCTTCTGGGACAGGGGCGCCTACGAGCAGTACTTC.

The chain couples TRBV11-2 to TRBJ2-5; D might be TRBD2 (6 bases). CDR1 SGHAT and CDR2 FQNNGV come from the germline V gene. V lost 1 base to trimming and J lost 1 base, with 22 bases between them. CDR3 length: 19 amino acids. The DNA of the CDR3 is TGTGCCAGCAGCTTAGGGGTATTCGGGCGGGGCGACATCCAAGAGACCCAGTACTTC. As protein: CASSLGVFGRGDIQETQYF.

The V gene is TRBV19, the J gene TRBJ2-3, with 7 bases that match TRBD2. V shed 3 bases, J shed 13 bases, and the junction held 13 bases outside the gene matches. CDR3 length: 14 residues. The germline V gene encodes CDR1 LNHDA and CDR2 SQIVND (reference sequence). The CDR3 region is CASSMEGSGTNKYF. The CDR3 region has the DNA TGTGCCAGTAGTATGGAGGGCAGCGGGACTAACAAGTATTTT.

This clone was observed a handful of times. This sequence joins TRBV5-6 and TRBJ2-1; 11 positions match TRBD2. This CDR3 contains 18 residues. V lost 4 bases to trimming and J lost 4 bases; unmatched junction nucleotides: 13. Germline lookup yields CDR1 SGHDT and CDR2 YYEEEE. CDR3 sequence (DNA): TGTGCCAGCAGCACCAAGAGGTCTCTAGCGGGAGGATACAATGAGCAGTTCTTC. It is translated as CASSTKRSLAGGYNEQFF. The variable domain in full, completed from reference TRBV5-6 and TRBJ2-1, reads DAGVTQSPTHLIKTRGQQVTLRCSPKSGHDTVSWYQQALGQGPQFIFQYYEEEERQRGNFPDRFSGHQFPNYSSELNVNALLLGDSALYLCASSTKRSLAGGYNEQFFGPGTRLTVL.

CDR3: CASSQVRGRAYEQYF. CDR3 DNA: TGTGCCAGCAGCCAAGTCAGGGGAAGGGCCTACGAGCAGTACTTC. The rearrangement links TRBV4-2 to TRBJ2-7; a possible D gene is TRBD1 (6 bases). The CDR3 contains 15 residues. V was clipped by 1 base and J by 2 bases, with 12 bases between them. CDR1 is LGHNA and CDR2 is YNFKEQ in the germline V gene.

In DNA, the CDR3 is TGCGCCAGCAGCTCCCGTAGCGGGAGGCATTACAATGAGCAGTTCTTC. As protein: CASSSRSGRHYNEQFF. The chain uses TRBV5-1 and TRBJ2-1, with 10 nucleotides matching TRBD2. This CDR3 comprises 16 residues. Trimming cost V 3 bases and J 4 bases; bases outside gene matches: 7. Germline CDR1 and CDR2: SGHRS and YFSETQ.

The rearrangement joins TRBV19 to TRBJ1-2, with 10 bases matching TRBD1. Germline V gene data show CDR1 as LNHDA and CDR2 as SQIVND (reference sequence). Trimming at V came to 4 bases and at J to 4 bases, leaving 6 bases not matched to a gene. This CDR3 has 15 amino acids. The CDR3 bases are TGTGCCAGTAGTACTGACAGGGGGCGCGTCTATGGCTACACCTTC. It codes for CASSTDRGRVYGYTF. The full variable domain, in which reference TRBV19 and TRBJ1-2 provide the parts outside the CDR3, is DGGITQSPKYLFRKEGQNVTLSCEQNLNHDAMYWYRQDPGQGLRLIYYSQIVNDFQKGDIAEGYSVSREKKESFPLTVTSAQKNPTAFYLCASSTDRGRVYGYTFGSGTRLTVV.

The chain joins TRBV5-4 to TRBJ2-1; D is possibly TRBD2 (5 bases). The V end was cut by 0 bases, the J end by 10 bases, with 8 bases between. This CDR3 comprises 12 residues. Germline CDR1 and CDR2: SGHNT and YYREEE (reference sequence). CDR3 DNA: TGTGCCAGCAGCTTGGGGCTAGCCGAGCAGTTCTTC. Translated: CASSLGLAEQFF.